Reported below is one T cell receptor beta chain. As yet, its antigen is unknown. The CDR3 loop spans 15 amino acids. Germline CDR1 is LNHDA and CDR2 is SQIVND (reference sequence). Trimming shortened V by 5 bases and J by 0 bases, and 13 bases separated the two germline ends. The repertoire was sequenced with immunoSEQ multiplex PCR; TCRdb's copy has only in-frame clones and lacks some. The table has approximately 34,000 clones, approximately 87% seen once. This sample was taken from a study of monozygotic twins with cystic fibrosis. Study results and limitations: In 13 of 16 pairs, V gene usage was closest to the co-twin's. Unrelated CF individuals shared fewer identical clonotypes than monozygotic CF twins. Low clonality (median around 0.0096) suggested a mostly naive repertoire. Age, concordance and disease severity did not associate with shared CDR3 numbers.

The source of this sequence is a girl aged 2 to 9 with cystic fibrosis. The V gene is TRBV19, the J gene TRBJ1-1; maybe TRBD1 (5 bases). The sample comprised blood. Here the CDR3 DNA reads TGTGCCAGTAGTGGGGCCAGGAGGATGAACACTGAAGCTTTCTTT. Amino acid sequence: CASSGARRMNTEAFF.